This T cell receptor (beta chain) was sequenced for a study of shared clonotypes between healthy human individuals. For the study at large: CD4 naive cells filled three plates per donor, CD4 memory three, CD8 naive two and CD8 memory one. General study points: Clonotype sharing levels among donors were expected to vary with sequencing depth.

Trimming shortened V by 5 bases and J by 0 bases, and 11 bases separated the two germline ends. The CDR3 loop spans 14 amino acids. Per germline, CDR1 SGHRS and CDR2 YFSETQ. On this clone: The antigen remains undetermined.

Methods used by the authors: Filtering differed for immunoSEQ, which gave only junction sequences without quality scores. Assay: immunoSEQ multiplex PCR; the TCRdb copy retains only in-frame clones and omits some. D and trimming were read from the DNA, whereas the V and J calls and clone size are those reported in that table. The data show 2,500,000 or so clones, approximately 94% seen once. The source material was naive CD4+ T cells sorted from blood. Subset indicated: CD45RA+ positively selected. The receptor's source is a man between 18 and 29 years old in good health. The chain has TRBV5-1 and TRBJ2-5, with D hard to call. The CDR3 DNA reads as TGCGCCAGCAGGACGGTCTCGTACCAAGAGACCCAGTACTTC. Amino acid sequence: CASRTVSYQETQYF.